This T cell receptor (beta chain) was sequenced during a study of blood T cell repertoires in COVID-19. The wider study: The United States, Italy and Spain supplied acute and convalescent COVID-19 samples. PBMCs, B-cell-depleted T cells, or T cells provided the cDNA or gDNA that made up the material.

V dropped 6 bases and J dropped 2 bases, with 14 bases sitting between them. Germline V CDR1 and CDR2: MNHEY, SVGAGI. CDR3 length: 14 amino acids. This clone was counted a few times. In the authors' workflow: Estimation of nucleated cell counts relied on the amplification of reference gene primers. TCRdb's table, derived via immunoSEQ multiplex PCR, lists solely in-frame clones and lacks some. V and J calls and clone size come straight from that table; D and trimming were deduced from the DNA. The sample has approximately 74,000 clones, approximately 75% seen once; the top ten hold 45% to 60%. This clonotype was sampled from a human donor in a cohort sampled during active COVID-19. This chain uses TRBV6-5 with TRBJ2-7; D possibly corresponds to TRBD2 (6 bases). Source material: peripheral blood. CDR3 nucleotide sequence: TGTGCCAGCAGCCAACCTGGGAGGACCTACGAGCAGTACTTC. Residues: CASSQPGRTYEQYF.